The entry that follows covers one T cell receptor beta chain sequence. Its antigen is unknown. Germline CDR1 and CDR2: LNHDA and SQIVND (reference sequence). The CDR3 runs to 15 residues. The V end lost 5 bases, the J end lost 4 bases, and 14 bases lay between the germline ends. The sample belongs to a study of cytomegalovirus exposure and HLA in healthy donors. Overall study findings and caveats: According to an earlier analysis, most TCR beta V segments yielded productive rearrangements about 87% or about 30% of the time.

Samples came from healthy bone marrow donors. Use of 60 Vbeta and 13 Jbeta primers characterized the PCR. Sequencing used immunoSEQ multiplex PCR; TCRdb keeps in-frame clones, though not all of them. The sample includes about 160,000 clones, about 75% of them seen just once. The specimen was PBMCs. The sequence derives from a male donor in good health and CMV-seropositive. The V call is TRBV19, the J call TRBJ1-4; possible D gene TRBD1, 6 bases. The CDR3 spells CASSLFGQNNEKLFF. The CDR3 nucleotides read TGTGCCAGTAGTCTTTTCGGACAGAATAATGAAAAACTGTTTTTT.